This record looks at one T cell receptor beta chain sequence and its context. Other DNA sequences of this sample code for an identical CDR3. The germline CDR1 and CDR2 sequences are SEHNR and FQNEAQ (reference sequence). J lost 4 bases, V lost 4 bases, and 3 bases had no gene match. This CDR3 is 14 amino acids long. The data were obtained in a study of blood T cell repertoires in COVID-19. The repertoire was sequenced with immunoSEQ multiplex PCR; TCRdb's copy has only in-frame clones and lacks some. The repertoire includes 350,000 to 450,000 clones, 80% to 90% of them detected once, and around 1.1% sits in the top ten. The age range of participants was about 18 to 90 years, with residence in roughly 25 US areas.

This TCR was sampled from a man younger than 45 who had recovered from COVID-19. The sample was PBMCs or T cells enriched from blood (not recorded which). This chain connects TRBV7-9 to TRBJ2-7; 11 bases fit TRBD1. For the CDR3, the DNA is TGTGCCAGCAGCTCCGGGACAGGGGGTTACGAGCAGTACTTC. Translation: CASSSGTGGYEQYF. The variable domain in full, completed from reference TRBV7-9 and TRBJ2-7, reads DTGVSQNPRHKITKRGQNVTFRCDPISEHNRLYWYRQTLGQGPEFLTYFQNEAQLEKSRLLSDRFSAERPKGSFSTLEIQRTEQGDSAMYLCASSSGTGGYEQYFGPGTRLTVT.